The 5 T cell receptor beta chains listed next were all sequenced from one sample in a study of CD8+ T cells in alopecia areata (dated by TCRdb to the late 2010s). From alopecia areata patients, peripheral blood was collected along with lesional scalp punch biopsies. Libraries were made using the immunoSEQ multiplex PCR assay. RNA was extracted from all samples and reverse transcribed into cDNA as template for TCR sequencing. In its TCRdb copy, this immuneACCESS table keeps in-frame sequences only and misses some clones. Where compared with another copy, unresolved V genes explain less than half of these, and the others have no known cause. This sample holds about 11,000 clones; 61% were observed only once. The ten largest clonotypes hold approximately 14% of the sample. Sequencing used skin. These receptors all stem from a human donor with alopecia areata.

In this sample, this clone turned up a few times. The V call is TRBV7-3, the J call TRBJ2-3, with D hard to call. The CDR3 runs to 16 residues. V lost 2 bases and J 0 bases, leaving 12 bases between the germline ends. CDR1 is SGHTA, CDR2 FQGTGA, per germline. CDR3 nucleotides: TGTGCCAGCAGCTTACCCGCAGAAACTAGCACAGATACGCAGTATTTT. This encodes CASSLPAETSTDTQYF.

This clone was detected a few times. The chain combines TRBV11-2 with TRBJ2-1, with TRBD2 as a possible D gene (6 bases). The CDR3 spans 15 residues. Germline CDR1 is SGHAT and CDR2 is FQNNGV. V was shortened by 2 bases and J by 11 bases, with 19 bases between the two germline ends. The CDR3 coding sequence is TGTGCCAGCAGCTTAAGGGACTTTGGGGGTAAGCAGCAGTTCTTC. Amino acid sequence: CASSLRDFGGKQQFF.

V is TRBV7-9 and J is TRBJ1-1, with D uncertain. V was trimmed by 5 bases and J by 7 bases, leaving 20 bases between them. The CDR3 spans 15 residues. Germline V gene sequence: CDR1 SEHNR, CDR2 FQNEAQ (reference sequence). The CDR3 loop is CASSPRRGSTGEAFF. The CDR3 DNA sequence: TGTGCCAGCAGCCCGCGCCGCGGGAGCACCGGTGAAGCTTTCTTT.

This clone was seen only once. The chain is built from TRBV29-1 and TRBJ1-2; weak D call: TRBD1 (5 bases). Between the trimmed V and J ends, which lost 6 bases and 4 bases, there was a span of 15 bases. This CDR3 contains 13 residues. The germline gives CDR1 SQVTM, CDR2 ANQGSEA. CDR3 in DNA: TGCAGCGTCCCTGGGGCGGGCACCTATGGCTACACCTTC. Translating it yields CSVPGAGTYGYTF.

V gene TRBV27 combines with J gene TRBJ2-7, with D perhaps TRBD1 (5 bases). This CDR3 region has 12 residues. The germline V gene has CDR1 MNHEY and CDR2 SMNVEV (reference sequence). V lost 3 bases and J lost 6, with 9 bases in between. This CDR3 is CASSFQGREQYF. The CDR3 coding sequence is TGTGCCAGCAGTTTTCAGGGTCGCGAGCAGTACTTC.